Below, one T cell receptor beta chain is given with its context. Its matching antigen is unknown. These data originate in a study of Ad26.COV2.S vaccination and SARS-CoV-2 variants. The CDR3 has 15 amino acids. In germline, CDR1 is SGHNT, CDR2 YENEEA. V was cut by 1 base and J by 2 bases, with 12 bases left in between. Notes on the study in general: Total T cell responses may have been underestimated by the TCR breadth and depth analyses. Ad26.COV2.S recipients had broader spike-specific TCRs (P = 0.0014). With respect to non-spike TCR breadth, vaccine and placebo recipients were similar. Substantial response breadth was reportedly seen for spike-specific CD8+ and CD4+ T cells after vaccination.

Clones were sequenced by immunoSEQ multiplex PCR, and TCRdb holds only the in-frame ones, with some missing. Of about 140,000 clones in the sample, 86% were seen once. The chain couples TRBV11-3 to TRBJ2-7; possibly TRBD1 or TRBD2 for D (6 bases each). Sample: peripheral blood, taken after recovery from COVID-19. The receptor was isolated from a human donor who had recovered from COVID-19. This CDR3 reads CASSLVDRGPYEQYF. As DNA, the CDR3 is TGTGCCAGCAGCTTAGTGGATCGGGGGCCCTACGAGCAGTACTTC.